The clone carrying this T cell receptor (beta chain) occurred many times. The antigen is undetermined. Germline values: CDR1 MDHEN, CDR2 SYDVKM. The CDR3 covers 13 residues. V was clipped by 7 bases and J by 8 bases; unmatched bases: 7. The data stem from a study of spatial heterogeneity in lung cancer. Overall study: From matched bulk RNA-seq came a T cell module score, which showed a strong correlation with TCR transcript counts in tumor regions. General study findings and limits: Higher tumor mutation counts went along with higher counts of expanded intratumoral alpha and beta TCRs.

TCRdb processed the 5' RACE reads anew with MiXCR; each CDR3 protein has one entry. Of about 7,000 distinct CDR3 sequences listed, 10% to 15% are singletons. The time point denotes: sample taken at primary tumor resection. 72 TRACERx patients with early, untreated non-small cell lung cancer donated samples. Without sorting, whole RNA was sequenced from tumor, nontumor lung or frozen PBMC. This TCR was sampled from a male donor with early-stage non-small cell lung cancer. This chain uses TRBV28 with TRBJ2-4; the match to TRBD1 covers 8 bases. This specimen was lung tumor tissue, taken at surgery. The CDR3 sequence is CASTGQGRYIQYF. The CDR3 DNA follows: TGTGCCAGCACCGGACAGGGTCGGTACATTCAGTACTTC.